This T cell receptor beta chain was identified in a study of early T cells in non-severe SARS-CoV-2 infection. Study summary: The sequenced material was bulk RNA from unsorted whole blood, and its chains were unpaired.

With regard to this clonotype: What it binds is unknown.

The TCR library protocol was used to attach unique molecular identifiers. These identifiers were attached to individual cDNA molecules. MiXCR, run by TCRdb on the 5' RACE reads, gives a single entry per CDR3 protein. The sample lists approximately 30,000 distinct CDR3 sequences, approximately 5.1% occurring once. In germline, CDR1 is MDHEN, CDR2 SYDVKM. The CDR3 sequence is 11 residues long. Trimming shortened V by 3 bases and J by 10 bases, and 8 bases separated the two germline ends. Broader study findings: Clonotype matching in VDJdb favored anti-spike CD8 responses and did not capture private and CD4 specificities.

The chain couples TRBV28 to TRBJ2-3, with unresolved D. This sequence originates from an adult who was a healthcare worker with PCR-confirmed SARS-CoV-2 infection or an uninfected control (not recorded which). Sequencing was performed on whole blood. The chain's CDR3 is CASSLLEAQYF. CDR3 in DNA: TGTGCCAGCAGTTTGCTAGAAGCGCAGTATTTT.